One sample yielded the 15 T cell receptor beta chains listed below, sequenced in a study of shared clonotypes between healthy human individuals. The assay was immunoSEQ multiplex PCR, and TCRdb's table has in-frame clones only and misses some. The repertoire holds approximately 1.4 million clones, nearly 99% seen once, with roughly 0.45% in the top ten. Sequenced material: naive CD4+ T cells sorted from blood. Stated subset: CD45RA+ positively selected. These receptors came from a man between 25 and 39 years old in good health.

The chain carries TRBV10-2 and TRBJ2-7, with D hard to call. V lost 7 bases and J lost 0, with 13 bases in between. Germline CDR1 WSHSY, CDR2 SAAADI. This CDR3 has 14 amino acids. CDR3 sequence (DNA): TGCGCCAGCACTGGCGGAACAGACTCCTACGAGCAGTACTTC. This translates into CASTGGTDSYEQYF.

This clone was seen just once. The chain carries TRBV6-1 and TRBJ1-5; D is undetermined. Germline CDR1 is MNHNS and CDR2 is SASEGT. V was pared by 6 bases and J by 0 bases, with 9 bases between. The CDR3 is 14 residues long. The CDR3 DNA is TGTGCCAGCAGGGGCACAGTTAGCAATCAGCCCCAGCATTTT. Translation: CASRGTVSNQPQHF.

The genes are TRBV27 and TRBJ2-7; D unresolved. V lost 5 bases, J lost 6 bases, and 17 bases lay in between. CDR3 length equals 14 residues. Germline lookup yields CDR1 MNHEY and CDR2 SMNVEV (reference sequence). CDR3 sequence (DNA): TGTGCCAGCAGTCCGCTAGTGGGCGCGGCCGAGCAGTACTTC. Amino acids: CASSPLVGAAEQYF.

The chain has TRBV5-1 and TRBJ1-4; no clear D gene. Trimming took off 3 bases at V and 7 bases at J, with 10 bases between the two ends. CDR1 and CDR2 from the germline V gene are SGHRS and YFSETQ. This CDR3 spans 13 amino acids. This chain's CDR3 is CASSSPQSEKLFF. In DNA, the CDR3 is TGCGCCAGCAGCTCTCCACAGTCTGAAAAACTGTTTTTT.

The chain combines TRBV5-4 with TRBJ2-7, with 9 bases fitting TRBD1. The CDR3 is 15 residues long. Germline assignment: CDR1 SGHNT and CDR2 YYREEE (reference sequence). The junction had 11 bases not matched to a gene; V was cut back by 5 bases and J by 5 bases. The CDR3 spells CASSSPGQGRDEQYF. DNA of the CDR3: TGTGCCAGCAGTAGCCCGGGACAGGGACGCGACGAGCAGTACTTC.

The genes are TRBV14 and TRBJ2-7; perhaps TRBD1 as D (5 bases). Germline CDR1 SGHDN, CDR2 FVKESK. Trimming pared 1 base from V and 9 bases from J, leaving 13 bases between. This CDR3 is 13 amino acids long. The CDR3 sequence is CASSQVQQETQYF. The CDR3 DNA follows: TGTGCCAGCAGCCAAGTTCAACAGGAGACGCAGTACTTC. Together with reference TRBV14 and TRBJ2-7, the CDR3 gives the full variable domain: EAGVTQFPSHSVIEKGQTVTLRCDPISGHDNLYWYRRVMGKEIKFLLHFVKESKQDESGMPNNRFLAERTGGTYSTLKVQPAELEDSGVYFCASSQVQQETQYFGPGTRLTVT.

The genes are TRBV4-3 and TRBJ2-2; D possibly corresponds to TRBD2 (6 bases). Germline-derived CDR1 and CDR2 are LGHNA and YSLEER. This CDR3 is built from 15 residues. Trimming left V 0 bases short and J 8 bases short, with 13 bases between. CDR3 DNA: TGCGCCAGCAGCCAAGACCTGGGGGGAGGTGGGGAGCTGTTTTTT. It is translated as CASSQDLGGGGELFF.

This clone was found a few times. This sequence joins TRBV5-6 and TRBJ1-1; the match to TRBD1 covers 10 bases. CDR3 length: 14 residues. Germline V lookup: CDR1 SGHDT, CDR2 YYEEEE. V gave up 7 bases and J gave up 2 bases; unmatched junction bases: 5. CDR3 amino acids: CASGRDRGNTEAFF. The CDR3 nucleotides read TGTGCCAGCGGACGGGACAGGGGAAACACTGAAGCTTTCTTT.

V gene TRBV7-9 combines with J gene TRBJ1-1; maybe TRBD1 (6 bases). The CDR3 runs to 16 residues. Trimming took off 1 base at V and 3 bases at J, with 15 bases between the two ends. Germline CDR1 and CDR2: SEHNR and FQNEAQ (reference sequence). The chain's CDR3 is CASSLVPRGRDTEAFF. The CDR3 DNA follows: TGTGCCAGCAGCTTAGTCCCAAGGGGGAGAGACACTGAAGCTTTCTTT.

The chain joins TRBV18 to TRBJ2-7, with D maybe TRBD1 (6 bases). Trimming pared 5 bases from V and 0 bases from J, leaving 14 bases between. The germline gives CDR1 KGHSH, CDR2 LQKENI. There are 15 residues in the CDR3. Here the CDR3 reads CASSTSTDSSYEQYF. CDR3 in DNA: TGTGCCAGCTCAACGTCCACGGACAGCTCCTACGAGCAGTACTTC.

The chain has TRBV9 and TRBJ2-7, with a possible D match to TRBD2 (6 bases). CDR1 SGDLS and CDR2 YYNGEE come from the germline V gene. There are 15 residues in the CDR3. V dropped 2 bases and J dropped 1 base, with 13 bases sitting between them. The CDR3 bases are TGTGCCAGCAGCGTGGGCTGGGGAGGATCCTACGAGCAGTACTTC. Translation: CASSVGWGGSYEQYF.

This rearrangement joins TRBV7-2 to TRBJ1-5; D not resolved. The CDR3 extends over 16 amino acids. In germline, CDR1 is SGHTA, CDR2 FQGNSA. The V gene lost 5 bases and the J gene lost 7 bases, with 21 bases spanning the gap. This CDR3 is CASSLRYRGLGQPQHF. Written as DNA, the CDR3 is TGTGCCAGCAGCCTCCGTTATAGAGGGCTCGGACAGCCCCAGCATTTT.

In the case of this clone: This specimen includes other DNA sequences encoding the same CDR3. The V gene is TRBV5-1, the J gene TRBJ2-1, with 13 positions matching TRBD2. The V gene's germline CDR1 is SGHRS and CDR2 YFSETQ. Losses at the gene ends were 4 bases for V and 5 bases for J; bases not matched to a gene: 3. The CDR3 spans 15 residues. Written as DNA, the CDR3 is TGCGCCAGCAGCCCGGGACTAGCGGGAAACAATGAGCAGTTCTTC. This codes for CASSPGLAGNNEQFF.

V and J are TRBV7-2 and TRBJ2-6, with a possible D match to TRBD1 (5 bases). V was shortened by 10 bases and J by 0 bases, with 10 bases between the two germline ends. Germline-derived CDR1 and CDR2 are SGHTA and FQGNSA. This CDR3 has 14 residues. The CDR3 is CATGNPSGANVLTF. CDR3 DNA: TGTGCCACAGGGAACCCCTCTGGGGCCAACGTCCTGACTTTC.

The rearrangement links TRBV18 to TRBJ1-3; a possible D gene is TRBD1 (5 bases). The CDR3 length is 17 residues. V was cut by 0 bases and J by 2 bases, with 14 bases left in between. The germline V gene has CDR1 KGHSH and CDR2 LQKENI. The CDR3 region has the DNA TGTGCCAGCTCACCACCGCGACAGCCGGCAGCTGGAAACACCATATATTTT. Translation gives CASSPPRQPAAGNTIYF. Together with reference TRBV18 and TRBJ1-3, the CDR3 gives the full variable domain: NAGVMQNPRHLVRRRGQEARLRCSPMKGHSHVYWYRQLPEEGLKFMVYLQKENIIDESGMPKERFSAEFPKEGPSILRIQQVVRGDSAAYFCASSPPRQPAAGNTIYFGEGSWLTVV.